This TCR beta chain was profiled in a study of radiotherapy plus CTLA-4 blockade in lung cancer. As concerns this clone: Its antigen remains unknown.

This table comes from immunoSEQ multiplex PCR, and its TCRdb copy is limited to in-frame clones, with some not included. Of about 98,000 clones detected, around 88% appear once; the ten largest clones hold 4.5% to 6%. Whole-study results and caveats: Radiotherapy was combined with ipilimumab, and tumor-derived TCR clones then expanded in blood.

With V trimmed by 0 bases and J by 7 bases, 15 bases remained unmatched. The CDR3 is made up of 18 amino acids. The germline CDR1 and CDR2 sequences are SGHDN and FVKESK. The J gene is TRBJ2-1, the V gene TRBV14; 7 positions match TRBD2. This receptor was taken from a human donor with non-small cell lung cancer that progressed on radiotherapy plus ipilimumab. The sequenced sample was peripheral blood, obtained from a patient treated with radiotherapy plus ipilimumab. The CDR3 DNA follows: TGTGCCAGCAGCCAAGATATCCCCGGACTAGGAGGGAAAAATGAGCAGTTCTTC. Residues: CASSQDIPGLGGKNEQFF.